What follows describes a single TCR beta chain. This receptor's antigen is unknown. No clone much larger than this one lies a single base away; base qualities are absent. Library construction relied on 5' RACE. TCRdb names Illumina HiSeq 2500 as the instrument used. A second about 7 to 12 cycle PCR used a sample-barcoded 5' primer and a J-beta primer mix. Each TCR beta cDNA molecule received a unique molecular identifier from a template-switch 5' adaptor carrying 12 random nucleotides. Each sample yielded at least 2.5 million CDR3-containing paired-end reads. First-strand cDNA was synthesized from all RNA with the Mint cDNA synthesis kit, primed by a TRBC-specific oligonucleotide. After uracil-DNA glycosylase treatment, a first 18-cycle PCR used universal primers M1SS and BC2_uni_R on all cDNA. The source study handled its data this way. For normalization, 1 million high-quality reads, each with a distinct molecular identifier, were randomly selected from each sample. Instead of being binned into consensus sequences, reads that shared molecular identifiers were thrown out. MiTCR, with a Q25 quality threshold and the strictest error-elimination algorithm, was used for CDR3 identification, clonotype clustering and error correction. Lower-bound total TCR beta diversity was estimated with a nonparametric unseen species model using Euler transformation. TCRdb reprocessed the public reads (quality trimming at Q25 with fastp, clone calling with MiXCR) and kept in-frame beta chains. Duplicate CDR3 protein sequences are folded into a single record with the most common DNA and genes. The V and J calls come from TCRdb's annotation, not from the publication. This sample is represented by about 1.8 million distinct CDR3 sequences; roughly 50% of them were singletons. Of the sample, 2% to 2.5% is held by the ten largest clones.

The germline V and J ends show losses of 0 bases and 2 bases respectively, and no gene match explains 10 bases of the junction. Based on the germline V gene, the CDR1 and CDR2 sequences are SGDLS and YYNGEE. The CDR3 spans 19 residues, from the cysteine through the phenylalanine. Only CDR3 DNA is held: 57 bases, read in frame from base 1. These data originate in a study of blood T cells in healthy people across ages (dated by TCRdb to 2013 to 2016). Study-wide context: In model experiments, template switching captured about one uniquely barcoded TCR beta cDNA molecule for every two T cells. Two additional independent replicas of 1 million unique cDNA reads from the same blood draw were analyzed for two donors (one aged 18 to 30 and one aged 80 or older). Age-related changes in TCR beta repertoire diversity were measured in the study by deep sequencing normalized with unique cDNA molecular identifiers. Donors of different ages were randomly distributed across sequencing lanes to avoid experimental bias. The donors were divided into four age groups: young (average around 15 years), middle-aged (approximately 39), aged (about 61) and long-lived (about 90). The paper as a whole reports these results and caveats: Because the CMV infection status of the donors was unknown, age-related changes in expanded clonotypes may potentially have been confounded. Estimates of total diversity from one million sequenced T cells were regarded as lower bounds and underestimates. Observed TCR beta diversity correlated strongly with the percentage of naive T cells measured by flow cytometry. As age increased, observed TCR beta diversity per million T cells dropped in a roughly linear way, and a significant reduction was already evident by age 40. Bulk unsorted PBMC profiling prevented conclusive comparison of naive and antigen-experienced compartments. Compared with the aged group, the long-lived group had more naive CD4+ T cells, fewer expanded clones and increased TCR diversity, suggesting age selection.

The donors were roughly 40 Caucasian individuals from Russia, aged roughly 6 to 90 years, who were systemically healthy. Roughly 11 milliliters of peripheral blood were drawn from each donor into EDTA-treated Vacutainer tubes. Ficoll-Paque density-gradient centrifugation was used to isolate PBMCs, with at least 7 million obtained per sample. Total RNA was extracted from PBMCs with Trizol reagent, with at least 6 micrograms obtained per sample. For every donor, flow cytometry on a PBMC aliquot measured the percentage of naive CD45RAhigh/CD27high T cells. The chain employs TRBV9 and TRBJ2-3, with 12 bases aligning to TRBD1. The clonotype was recovered from a woman between 40 and 50 years old in good health. The sequenced sample was blood. At the DNA level, the sequence is TGTGCCAGCAGCGTAGCAGGGGGTGGGGACAGGGGGCTCACAGATACGCAGTATTTT. Translated, this is CASSVAGGGDRGLTDTQYF.